A single TCR beta chain is shown here with its context. Its antigen specificity is not known. Base qualities are not provided; no much larger clone lies one nucleotide away. The cysteine opens and the phenylalanine closes a CDR3 of 14 amino acids. Of the read, only the CDR3 DNA is kept; its 42 bases are in frame from base 1. The germline V gene sets CDR1 to SGHRS and CDR2 to YFSETQ. The germline V end is reduced by 4 bases and the J end by 7 bases; junction bases left unmatched: 5. Libraries were prepared through multiplex PCR. TCRdb shows the sequencer as Illumina HiSeq 4000. iRepertoire HTBI primers and Arm-PCR amplification of CDR3 regions were used to construct TCR beta libraries. Before sequencing, the PCR products went through gel purification. In the original analysis: Across samples, around 62 TRBV and 13 to 15 TRBJ segments were identified and used for gene usage analysis of CDR3 amino acid clonotypes. COPE and FqMerger were used to merge the filtered high-quality paired reads into contigs. BLAST was used to align contigs to IMGT TRBV, TRBD and TRBJ reference genes, and CDR3 was defined according to IMGT. Highly expanded clones were defined as clonotypes with a frequency above 0.1%. Shannon entropy was used to measure repertoire diversity, and the Gini coefficient was used to measure V-J evenness. A clonotype was considered public if more than one individual shared it. TCRdb ran its own pipeline on the public reads, namely fastp trimming at Q25 and MiXCR clone calling, and kept in-frame beta chains. Each entry merges the rows of one CDR3 protein and shows their most common DNA and genes. TCRdb, not the original authors, processed these V and J calls. This sample has over 450,000 distinct CDR3 sequences in its table, and roughly a fifth of those were observed once. 6.5% to 9% of the sample lies in the top ten.

This sample was taken from a study of regulatory T cells in long-lasting Graves disease (dated by TCRdb to about 2021). Study-level background: Persistent Graves' disease was defined as persistently positive TSH receptor autoantibodies together with antithyroid drug treatment for over 5 years. Persistent Graves' disease patients were compared with newly diagnosed Graves' disease patients by peripheral blood TCR sequencing and RNA sequencing. The study was conducted in China and was registered as a clinical trial. TCR sequencing covered about 13 persistent and 20 or so newly diagnosed Graves' disease patients, some 35 samples in total. On average, persistent Graves' disease patients in the clinical cohort had been on antithyroid drugs for around ten years.

What the time point label conveys for this sample: persistent/refractory GD, antithyroid drugs over 5 years with positive TRAb. For both TCR sequencing and RNA sequencing, RNA was extracted from PBMCs using TRIzol. The diagnosis of Graves' disease was made according to American Thyroid Association guidelines. Recruitment of patients was carried out at an endocrinology department in Xi'an, China. Each patient gave approximately 10 milliliters of peripheral blood, collected in an EDTA anticoagulant tube. Ficoll Paque Plus density gradient separation was used to isolate PBMCs, and no additional T cell sorting was done. RNA quality was checked with an Agilent 2100 Bioanalyzer and agarose gel, and concentration with a NanoDrop 2000. The research as a whole found: Only the TCR beta chain was sequenced and analyzed. Persistent disease showed preferential use of TRBV28, TRBJ1-2 and TRBJ2-5, whereas newly diagnosed disease favored TRBV20-1 and TRBJ2-1. Only peripheral blood was studied, because thyroid tissue, the primary lesion, was inaccessible. The small sample size was acknowledged by the authors as a limitation that may reduce accuracy. Persistent Graves' disease patients showed lower TCR Shannon entropy and fewer highly expanded clones than newly diagnosed patients, suggesting clonal expansion. More public clonotypes were shared among persistent patients (roughly 2,900) than among newly diagnosed patients (just under 1,000).

This sequence uses TRBV5-1 and TRBJ2-1, with 10 junctional bases fitting TRBD2. This sequence originates from a female donor with Graves disease. The sample was peripheral blood mononuclear cells (PBMCs), taken when the disease was refractory, from a patient treated with antithyroid drugs. The CDR3 reads CASSPGTSENEQFF. The nucleotide sequence is TGCGCCAGCAGCCCGGGGACTAGCGAGAATGAGCAGTTCTTC.